Here is one T cell receptor beta chain with its context. Its target is not known. The method was immunoSEQ multiplex PCR; TCRdb's version includes in-frame clones alone and lacks a portion of them. The table includes millions of clones, about 92% detected once. Germline V CDR1 and CDR2: SGDLS, YYNGEE. V was clipped by 2 bases and J by 3 bases; unmatched bases: 3. The CDR3 totals 14 residues. The data stem from a study of shared clonotypes between healthy human individuals. Notes on the study in general: Around 5% of naive CD4 clonotypes were common to a few donors.

Positively selected for CCR7, the CD45RO-negative cells used as naive CD8 cells excluded terminally differentiated effector memory CD45RA+ cells. The chain uses TRBV9 and TRBJ2-7, with TRBD1 matching over 9 bases. This receptor was identified in a man between 18 and 35 years old in good health. Some clones in this sample may be carry-over from other donors' samples. Sequencing was performed on naive CD8+ T cells from PBMCs. As DNA, the CDR3 is TGTGCCAGCAGCGTTCAGACAGGGGGCTACGAGCAGTACTTC. Amino acid sequence: CASSVQTGGYEQYF.